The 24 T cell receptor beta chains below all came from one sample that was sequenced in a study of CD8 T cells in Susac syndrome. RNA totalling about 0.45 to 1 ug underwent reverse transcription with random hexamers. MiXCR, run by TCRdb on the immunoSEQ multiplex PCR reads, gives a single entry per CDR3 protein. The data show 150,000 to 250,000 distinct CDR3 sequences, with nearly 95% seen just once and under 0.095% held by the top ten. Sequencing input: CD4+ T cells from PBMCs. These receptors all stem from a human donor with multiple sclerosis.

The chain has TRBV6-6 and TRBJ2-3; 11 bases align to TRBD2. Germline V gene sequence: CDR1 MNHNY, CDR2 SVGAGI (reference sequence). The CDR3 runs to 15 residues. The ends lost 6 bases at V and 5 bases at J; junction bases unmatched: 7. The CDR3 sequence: CASSPTGTSGDTQYF. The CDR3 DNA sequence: TGTGCCAGCAGCCCAACCGGGACTAGCGGAGATACGCAGTATTTT.

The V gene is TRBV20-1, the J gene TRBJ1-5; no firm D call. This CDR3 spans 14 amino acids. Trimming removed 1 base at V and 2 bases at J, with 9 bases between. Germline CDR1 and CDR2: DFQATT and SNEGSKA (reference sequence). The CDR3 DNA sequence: TGCAGTGCTAGAGGTACCCAGGGCAATCAGCCCCAGCATTTT. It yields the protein CSARGTQGNQPQHF.

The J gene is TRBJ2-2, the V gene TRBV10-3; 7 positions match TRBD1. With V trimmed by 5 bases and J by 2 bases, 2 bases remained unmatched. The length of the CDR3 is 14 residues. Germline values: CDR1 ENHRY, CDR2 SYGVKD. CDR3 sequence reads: CAISRDSNTGELFF. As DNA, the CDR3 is TGTGCCATCAGTAGGGACAGTAACACCGGGGAGCTGTTTTTT.

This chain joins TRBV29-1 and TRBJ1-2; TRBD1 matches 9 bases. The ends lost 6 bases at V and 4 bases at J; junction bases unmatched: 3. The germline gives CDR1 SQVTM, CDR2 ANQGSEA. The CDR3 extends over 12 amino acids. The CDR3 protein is CSVTGGGYGYTF. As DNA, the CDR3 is TGCAGCGTGACAGGGGGTGGCTATGGCTACACCTTC.

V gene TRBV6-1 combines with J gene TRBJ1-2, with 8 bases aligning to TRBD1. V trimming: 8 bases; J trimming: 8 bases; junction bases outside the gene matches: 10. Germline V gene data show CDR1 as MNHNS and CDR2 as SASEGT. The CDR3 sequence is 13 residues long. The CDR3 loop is CASRFGTGLGYTF. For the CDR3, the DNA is TGTGCCAGCCGCTTCGGGACAGGCCTGGGCTACACCTTC.

The CDR3 DNA follows: TGTGCCAGCAGTTTAGCAGGTAGCAATCAGCCCCAGCATTTT. It yields the protein CASSLAGSNQPQHF. V gene TRBV27 combines with J gene TRBJ1-5, with unresolved D. CDR1 and CDR2 from the germline V gene are MNHEY and SMNVEV (reference sequence). Trimming stripped 2 bases from V and 0 bases from J, with 5 bases between. The CDR3 runs to 14 residues.

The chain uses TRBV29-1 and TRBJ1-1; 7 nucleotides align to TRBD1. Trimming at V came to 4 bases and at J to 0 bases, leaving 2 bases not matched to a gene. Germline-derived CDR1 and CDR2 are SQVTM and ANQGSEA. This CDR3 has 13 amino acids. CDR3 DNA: TGCAGCGTTGCGGGACAGCTGAACACTGAAGCTTTCTTT. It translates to CSVAGQLNTEAFF.

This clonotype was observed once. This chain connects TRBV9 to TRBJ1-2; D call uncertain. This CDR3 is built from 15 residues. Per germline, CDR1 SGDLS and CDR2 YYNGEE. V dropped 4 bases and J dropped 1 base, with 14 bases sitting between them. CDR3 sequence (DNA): TGTGCCAGCAGCACATCGGCTTGGGTTAACTATGGCTACACCTTC. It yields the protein CASSTSAWVNYGYTF.

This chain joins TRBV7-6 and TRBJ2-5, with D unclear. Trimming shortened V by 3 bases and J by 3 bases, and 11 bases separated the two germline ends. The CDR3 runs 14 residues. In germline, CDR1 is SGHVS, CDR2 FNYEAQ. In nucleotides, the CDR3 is TGTGCCAGCAGCTTTAGGAGTAGGGAAGAGACCCAGTACTTC. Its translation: CASSFRSREETQYF.

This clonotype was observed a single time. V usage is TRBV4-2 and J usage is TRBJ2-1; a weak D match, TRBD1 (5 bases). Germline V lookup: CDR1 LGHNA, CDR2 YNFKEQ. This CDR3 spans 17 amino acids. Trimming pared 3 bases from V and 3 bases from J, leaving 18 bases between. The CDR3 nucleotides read TGTGCCAGCAGCCAGAGAAATTCCAGGGATAGCTACAATGAGCAGTTCTTC. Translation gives CASSQRNSRDSYNEQFF.

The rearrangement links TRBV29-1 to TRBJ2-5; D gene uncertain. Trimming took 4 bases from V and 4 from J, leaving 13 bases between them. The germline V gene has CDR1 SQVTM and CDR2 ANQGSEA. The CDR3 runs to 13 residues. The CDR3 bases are TGCAGCGTTGGAGGCGGTTCAGGAGAGACCCAGTACTTC. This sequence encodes CSVGGGSGETQYF.

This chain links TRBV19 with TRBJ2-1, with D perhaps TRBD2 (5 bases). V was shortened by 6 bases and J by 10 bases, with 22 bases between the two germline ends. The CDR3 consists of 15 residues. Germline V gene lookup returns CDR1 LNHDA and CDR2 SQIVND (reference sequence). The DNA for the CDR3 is TGTGCCAGTAGCCTCCCTCCGGGGAGCCACGTCGAGCAGTTCTTC. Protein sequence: CASSLPPGSHVEQFF. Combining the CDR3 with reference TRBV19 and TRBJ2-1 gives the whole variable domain DGGITQSPKYLFRKEGQNVTLSCEQNLNHDAMYWYRQDPGQGLRLIYYSQIVNDFQKGDIAEGYSVSREKKESFPLTVTSAQKNPTAFYLCASSLPPGSHVEQFFGPGTRLTVL.

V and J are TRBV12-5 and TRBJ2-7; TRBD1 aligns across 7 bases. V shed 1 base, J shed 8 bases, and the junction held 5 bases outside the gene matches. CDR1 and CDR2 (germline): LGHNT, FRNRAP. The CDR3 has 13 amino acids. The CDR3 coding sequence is TGTGCTAGTGGTTTGGACTACAGGGGCAAGCAGTACTTC. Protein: CASGLDYRGKQYF. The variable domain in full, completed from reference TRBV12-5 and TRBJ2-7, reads DARVTQTPRHKVTEMGQEVTMRCQPILGHNTVFWYRQTMMQGLELLAYFRNRAPLDDSGMPKDRFSAEMPDATLATLKIQPSEPRDSAVYFCASGLDYRGKQYFGPGTRLTVT.

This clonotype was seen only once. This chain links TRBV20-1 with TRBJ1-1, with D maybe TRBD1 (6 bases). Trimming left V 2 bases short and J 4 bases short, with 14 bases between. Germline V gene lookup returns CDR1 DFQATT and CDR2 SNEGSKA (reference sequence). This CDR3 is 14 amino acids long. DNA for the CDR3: TGCAGTGCTAGAAGCCACAGGGTCCTCACTGAAGCTTTCTTT. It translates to CSARSHRVLTEAFF.

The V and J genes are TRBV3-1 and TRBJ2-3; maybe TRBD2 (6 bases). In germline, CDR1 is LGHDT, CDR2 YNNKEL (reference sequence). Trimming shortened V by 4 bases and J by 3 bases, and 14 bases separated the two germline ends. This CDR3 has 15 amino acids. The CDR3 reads CASSPITGGTDTQYF. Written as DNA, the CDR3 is TGTGCCAGCAGCCCCATAACTGGGGGGACAGATACGCAGTATTTT.

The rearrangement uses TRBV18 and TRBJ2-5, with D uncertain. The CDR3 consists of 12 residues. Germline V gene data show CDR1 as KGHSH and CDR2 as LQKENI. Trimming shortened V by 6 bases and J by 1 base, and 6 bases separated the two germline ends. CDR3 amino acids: CASSAGQETQYF. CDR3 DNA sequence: TGTGCCAGCTCGGCAGGCCAAGAGACCCAGTACTTC.

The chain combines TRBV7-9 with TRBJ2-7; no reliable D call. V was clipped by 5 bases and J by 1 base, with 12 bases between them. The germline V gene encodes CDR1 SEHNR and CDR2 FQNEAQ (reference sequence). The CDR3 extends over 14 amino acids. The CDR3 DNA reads TGTGCCAGCAGCCCCCCCCTTGCGTCCTACGAGCAGTACTTC. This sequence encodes CASSPPLASYEQYF. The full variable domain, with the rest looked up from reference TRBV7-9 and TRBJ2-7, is DTGVSQNPRHKITKRGQNVTFRCDPISEHNRLYWYRQTLGQGPEFLTYFQNEAQLEKSRLLSDRFSAERPKGSFSTLEIQRTEQGDSAMYLCASSPPLASYEQYFGPGTRLTVT.

CDR3 amino acids: CASSPPDYSRTDTQYF. The CDR3 coding sequence is TGTGCCAGCAGCCCCCCTGACTATTCCCGCACAGATACGCAGTATTTT. The chain has TRBV11-2 and TRBJ2-3; D perhaps matches TRBD2 (5 bases). Trimming left V 5 bases short and J 1 base short, with 16 bases between. Per germline, CDR1 SGHAT and CDR2 FQNNGV. CDR3 length: 16 amino acids.

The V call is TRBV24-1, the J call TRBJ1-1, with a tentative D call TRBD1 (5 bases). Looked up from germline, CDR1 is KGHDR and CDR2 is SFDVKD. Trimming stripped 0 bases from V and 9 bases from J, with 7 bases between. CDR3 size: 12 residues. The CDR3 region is CATSDLQGKAFF. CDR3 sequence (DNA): TGTGCCACCAGTGATTTGCAGGGTAAAGCTTTCTTT.

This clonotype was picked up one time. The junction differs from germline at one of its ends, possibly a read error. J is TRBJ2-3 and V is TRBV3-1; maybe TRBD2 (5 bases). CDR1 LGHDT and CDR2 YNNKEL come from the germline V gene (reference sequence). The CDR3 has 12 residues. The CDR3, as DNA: TGTGCCAGCAGCCAGGCACGGGGTACGCTGTATTTT. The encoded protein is CASSQARGTLYF.

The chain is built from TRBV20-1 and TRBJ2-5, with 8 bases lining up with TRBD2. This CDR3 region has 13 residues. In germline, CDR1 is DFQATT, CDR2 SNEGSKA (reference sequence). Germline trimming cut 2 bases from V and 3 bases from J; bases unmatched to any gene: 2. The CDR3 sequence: CSARLAGKETQYF. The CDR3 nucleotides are TGCAGTGCTAGATTAGCGGGGAAAGAGACCCAGTACTTC.

The CDR3 spells CASSSRADYEQYF. As DNA, the CDR3 is TGCGCCAGCAGCTCTCGGGCAGACTACGAGCAGTACTTC. The chain uses TRBV5-1 and TRBJ2-7; D gene uncertain. This CDR3 has 13 amino acids. Germline assignment: CDR1 SGHRS and CDR2 YFSETQ. The V end was cut by 3 bases, the J end by 3 bases, with 10 bases between. Together with reference TRBV5-1 and TRBJ2-7, the CDR3 gives the full variable domain: KAGVTQTPRYLIKTRGQQVTLSCSPISGHRSVSWYQQTPGQGLQFLFEYFSETQRNKGNFPGRFSGRQFSNSRSEMNVSTLELGDSALYLCASSSRADYEQYFGPGTRLTVT.

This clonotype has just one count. The CDR3 region is CSVSDRGNQPQHF. In DNA form, the CDR3 reads TGCAGCGTTAGCGACAGGGGTAATCAGCCCCAGCATTTT. The V call is TRBV29-1, the J call TRBJ1-5, with TRBD1 matching over 8 bases. The V segment lost 5 bases and the J segment 4 bases; nucleotides outside the gene matches: 4. The CDR3 spans 13 residues. Germline V gene data show CDR1 as SQVTM and CDR2 as ANQGSEA.

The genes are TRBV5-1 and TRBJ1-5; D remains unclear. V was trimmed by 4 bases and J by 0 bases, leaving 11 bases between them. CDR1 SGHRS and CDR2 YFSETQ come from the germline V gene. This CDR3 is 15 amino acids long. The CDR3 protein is CASSPTPNSNQPQHF. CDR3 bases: TGCGCCAGCAGCCCGACGCCAAATAGCAATCAGCCCCAGCATTTT.